The 17 T cell receptor beta chains listed next were all sequenced from one sample in a study of shared clonotypes between healthy human individuals. Repertoires were generated with immunoSEQ multiplex PCR, while TCRdb's copy carries only in-frame clones and drops some. The profile shows hundreds of thousands of clones, 92% of them singletons. CD8 cells classed as naive were CD45RO-negative and positively selected for CCR7, excluding terminally differentiated effector memory CD45RA+ cells. The specimen sequenced was naive CD8+ T cells sorted from blood. The receptors here all came from a man in his thirties or forties in good health.

This clone occurred a few times. V and J are TRBV27 and TRBJ2-7; the D gene could be TRBD1 or TRBD2 (5 bases each). V was pared by 3 bases and J by 5 bases, with 20 bases between. The CDR3 sequence is 16 residues long. Germline V CDR1 and CDR2: MNHEY, SMNVEV (reference sequence). DNA for the CDR3: TGTGCCAGCAGTTTGTCCATGGGGGAGTCCTACCACGAGCAGTACTTC. Its protein is CASSLSMGESYHEQYF.

Comments on this clone: The sample contains more than one DNA sequence encoding this CDR3. V is TRBV6-5 and J is TRBJ1-1; no clear D gene. V gave up 3 bases and J gave up 0 bases, with 8 bases separating them. Germline V gene sequence: CDR1 MNHEY, CDR2 SVGAGI. CDR3 size: 14 residues. The CDR3 reads CASSYSGLNTEAFF. CDR3 DNA sequence: TGTGCCAGCAGTTATAGTGGTCTGAACACTGAAGCTTTCTTT.

The chain uses TRBV4-3 and TRBJ2-7; 10 bases map to TRBD2. The trim removed 4 bases at V and 5 bases at J, leaving 11 bases unmatched. Germline V gene sequence: CDR1 LGHNA, CDR2 YSLEER. The CDR3 covers 16 residues. In nucleotides, the CDR3 is TGCGCCAGCAGCCTACATGCTAGCGGGAGCGACAACGAGCAGTACTTC. Its translation: CASSLHASGSDNEQYF.

The chain joins TRBV5-5 to TRBJ2-3, with TRBD2 matching over 10 bases. CDR1 SGHKS and CDR2 YYEKEE come from the germline V gene (reference sequence). With 1 base clipped from V and 1 base from J, the junction kept 9 bases outside the gene matches. The CDR3 has 18 residues. The CDR3 spells CASSLYLAGASGTDTQYF. The CDR3, as DNA: TGTGCCAGCAGCTTGTACCTAGCGGGAGCATCCGGCACAGATACGCAGTATTTT.

The CDR3 nucleotides are TGCGCCTGCCTCCCAGGGACTTGCGAGCAGTACTTC. It specifies CACLPGTCEQYF. The rearrangement joins TRBV23-1 to TRBJ2-7; weak D call: TRBD2 (6 bases). TRBV23-1 is filed as an ORF, its function uncertain. CDR3 length equals 12 residues. The germline V and J ends were trimmed by 11 bases and 6 bases, with 17 bases remaining between them.

The chain recombines TRBV7-3 with TRBJ2-3, with 9 bases identical to TRBD2. The CDR3 is 15 amino acids. The germline V gene encodes CDR1 SGHTA and CDR2 FQGTGA. The V segment lost 4 bases and the J segment 4 bases; nucleotides outside the gene matches: 6. The CDR3 region is CASSSGTSSADTQYF. The CDR3 DNA reads TGTGCCAGCAGCTCAGGGACTAGCTCTGCAGATACGCAGTATTTT. The whole variable domain, remainder taken from reference TRBV7-3 and TRBJ2-3, is GAGVSQTPSNKVTEKGKYVELRCDPISGHTALYWYRQSLGQGPEFLIYFQGTGAADDSGLPNDRFFAVRPEGSVSTLKIQRTERGDSAVYLCASSSGTSSADTQYFGPGTRLTVL.

The chain couples TRBV19 to TRBJ2-2; D possibly corresponds to TRBD1 (5 bases). Germline assignment: CDR1 LNHDA and CDR2 SQIVND (reference sequence). This CDR3 has 13 amino acids. V was cut by 2 bases and J by 7 bases, with 8 bases left in between. CDR3 sequence (DNA): TGTGCCAGTAGTATACTAGGGGTCGGGGAGCTGTTTTTT. Translating gives CASSILGVGELFF.

The V gene is TRBV4-1, the J gene TRBJ2-1; D call uncertain. Between the trimmed V and J ends, which lost 2 bases and 0 bases, there was a span of 8 bases. The germline CDR1 and CDR2 sequences are MGHRA and YSYEKL. The CDR3 length is 15 residues. The CDR3 here is CASSQKSSSYNEQFF. In DNA, the CDR3 is TGCGCCAGCAGCCAAAAATCAAGCTCCTACAATGAGCAGTTCTTC.

The rearrangement links TRBV6-4 to TRBJ2-7; no definite D call. Germline CDR1 MRHNA, CDR2 SNTAGT. V shed 2 bases and J shed 2 bases, with 13 bases lying between them. CDR3 length equals 15 residues. The CDR3 region has the DNA TGTGCCAGCAGTGACCTGGCAGGCCCAGCCTACGAGCAGTACTTC. Its translation: CASSDLAGPAYEQYF.

This clone was counted once. The chain couples TRBV9 to TRBJ2-7, with D hard to call. CDR1 and CDR2 from the germline V gene are SGDLS and YYNGEE. V lost 0 bases and J lost 6, with 10 bases in between. The CDR3 is 13 residues long. The CDR3 DNA follows: TGTGCCAGCAGCGTAGGGAATGCACTCGAGCAGTACTTC. Protein sequence: CASSVGNALEQYF.

The V gene is TRBV28, the J gene TRBJ1-1; weak D call: TRBD1 (6 bases). The V gene's germline CDR1 is MDHEN and CDR2 SYDVKM. V lost 4 bases to trimming and J lost 7 bases, with 13 bases between them. The CDR3 consists of 13 residues. The CDR3 protein is CASSSGNRDEAFF. The CDR3 DNA reads TGTGCCAGCAGTTCTGGCAACAGGGATGAAGCTTTCTTT. The full variable domain, completed using reference TRBV28 and TRBJ1-1, is DVKVTQSSRYLVKRTGEKVFLECVQDMDHENMFWYRQDPGLGLRLIYFSYDVKMKEKGDIPEGYSVSREKKERFSLILESASTNQTSMYLCASSSGNRDEAFFGQGTRLTVV.

The chain carries TRBV7-3 and TRBJ2-1; D is undetermined. CDR1 and CDR2 from the germline V gene are SGHTA and FQGTGA. This CDR3 contains 12 residues. V lost 2 bases to trimming and J lost 6 bases, with 5 bases between them. The CDR3 sequence is CASSLSGNEQFF. The CDR3 bases are TGTGCCAGCAGCTTATCAGGCAATGAGCAGTTCTTC.

The chain has TRBV11-3 and TRBJ2-2; D assignment may be TRBD1 or TRBD2 (5 bases each). This CDR3 comprises 15 residues. Germline CDR1 reads SGHNT; CDR2 reads YENEEA. Trimming shortened V by 3 bases and J by 6 bases, and 14 bases separated the two germline ends. The DNA of the CDR3 is TGTGCCAGCAGCTTCATGGCAGGGAGTCCCGGGGAGCTGTTTTTT. This translates into CASSFMAGSPGELFF.

This clone appeared a few times. V usage is TRBV21-1 and J usage is TRBJ2-1. TRBV21-1 is recorded as a pseudogene. The CDR3 loop spans 13 amino acids. The CDR3 coding sequence is TGTGCCAGCACCGGATACCCATACAATGAGCAGTTCTTC. This translates into CASTGYPYNEQFF.

V gene TRBV6-6 combines with J gene TRBJ1-4; no clear D. The CDR3 is 14 residues long. V lost 6 bases to trimming and J lost 4 bases, with 12 bases between them. The V gene's germline CDR1 is MNHNY and CDR2 SVGAGI (reference sequence). The CDR3 sequence is CASSYNKINEKLFF. As DNA, the CDR3 is TGTGCCAGCAGCTACAACAAGATTAATGAAAAACTGTTTTTT.

The genes are TRBV6-4 and TRBJ2-2, with a tentative D call TRBD1 (6 bases). V lost 0 bases and J lost 2, with 10 bases in between. The germline gives CDR1 MRHNA, CDR2 SNTAGT. The CDR3 contains 16 residues. The CDR3 sequence: CASSDSGTPNTGELFF. The CDR3 DNA reads as TGTGCCAGCAGTGACTCCGGGACACCAAACACCGGGGAGCTGTTTTTT.

This clone was counted only a few times. The chain couples TRBV27 to TRBJ2-2; weak D call: TRBD1 (6 bases). The CDR3 consists of 15 residues. The V and J ends lost 5 bases and 0 bases respectively, with 10 bases between them. CDR1 MNHEY and CDR2 SMNVEV come from the germline V gene (reference sequence). The CDR3 coding sequence is TGTGCCAGCAGTCCCGGGACAACGAACACCGGGGAGCTGTTTTTT. It translates to CASSPGTTNTGELFF.